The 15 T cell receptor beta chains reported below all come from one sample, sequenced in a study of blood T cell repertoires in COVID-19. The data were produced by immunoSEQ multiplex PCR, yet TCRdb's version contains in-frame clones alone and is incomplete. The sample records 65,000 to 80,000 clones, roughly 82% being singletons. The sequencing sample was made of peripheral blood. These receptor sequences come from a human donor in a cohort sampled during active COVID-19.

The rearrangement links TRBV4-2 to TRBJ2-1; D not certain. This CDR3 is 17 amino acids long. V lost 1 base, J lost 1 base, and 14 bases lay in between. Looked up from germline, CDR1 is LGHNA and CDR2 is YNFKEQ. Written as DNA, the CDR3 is TGTGCCAGCAGCCAAGGCGTTTCGCCTTCATCCTACAATGAGCAGTTCTTC. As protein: CASSQGVSPSSYNEQFF.

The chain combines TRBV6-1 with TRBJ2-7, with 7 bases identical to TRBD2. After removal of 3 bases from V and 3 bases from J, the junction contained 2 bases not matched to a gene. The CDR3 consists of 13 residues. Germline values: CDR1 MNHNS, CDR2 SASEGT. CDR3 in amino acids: CASSEWEGYEQYF. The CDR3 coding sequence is TGTGCCAGCAGTGAGTGGGAGGGCTACGAGCAGTACTTC.

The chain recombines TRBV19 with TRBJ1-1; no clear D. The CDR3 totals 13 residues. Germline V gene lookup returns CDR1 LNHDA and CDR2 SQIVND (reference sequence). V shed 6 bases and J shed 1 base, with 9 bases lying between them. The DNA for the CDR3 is TGTGCCAGTAGCCTAAACTCGAACACTGAAGCTTTCTTT. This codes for CASSLNSNTEAFF.

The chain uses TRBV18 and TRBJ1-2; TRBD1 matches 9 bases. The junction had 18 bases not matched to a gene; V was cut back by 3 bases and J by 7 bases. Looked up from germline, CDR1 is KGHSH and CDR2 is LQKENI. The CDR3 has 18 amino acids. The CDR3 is CASSPLHTPGQGGGGYTF. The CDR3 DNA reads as TGTGCCAGCTCACCCCTTCATACTCCGGGACAGGGTGGTGGTGGCTACACCTTC.

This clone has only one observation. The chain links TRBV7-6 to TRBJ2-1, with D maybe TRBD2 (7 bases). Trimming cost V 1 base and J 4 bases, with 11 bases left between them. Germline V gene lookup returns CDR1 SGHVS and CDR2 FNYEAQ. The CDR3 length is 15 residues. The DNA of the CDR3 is TGTGCCAGCAGCTTAGGGGGGGGCCGGTACAATGAGCAGTTCTTC. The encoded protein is CASSLGGGRYNEQFF.

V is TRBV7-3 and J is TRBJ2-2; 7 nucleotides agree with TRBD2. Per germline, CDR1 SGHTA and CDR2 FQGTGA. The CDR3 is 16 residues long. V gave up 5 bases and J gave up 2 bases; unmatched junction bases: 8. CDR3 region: CASSQLGGSNTGELFF. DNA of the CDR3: TGTGCCAGCAGCCAACTGGGAGGGTCAAACACCGGGGAGCTGTTTTTT.

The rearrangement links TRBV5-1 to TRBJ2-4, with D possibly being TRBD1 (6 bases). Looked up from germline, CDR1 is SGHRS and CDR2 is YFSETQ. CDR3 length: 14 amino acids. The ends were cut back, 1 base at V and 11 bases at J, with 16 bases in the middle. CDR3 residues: CASSLIQGESLQYF. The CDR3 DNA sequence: TGCGCCAGCAGCTTGATACAGGGCGAGTCCCTTCAGTACTTC.

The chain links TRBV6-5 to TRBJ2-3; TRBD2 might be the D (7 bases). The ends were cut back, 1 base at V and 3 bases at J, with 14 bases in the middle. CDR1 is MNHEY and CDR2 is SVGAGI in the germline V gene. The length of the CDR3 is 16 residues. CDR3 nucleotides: TGTGCCAGCAGTTACTTCTCGGGGGGCGGAACAGATACGCAGTATTTT. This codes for CASSYFSGGGTDTQYF.

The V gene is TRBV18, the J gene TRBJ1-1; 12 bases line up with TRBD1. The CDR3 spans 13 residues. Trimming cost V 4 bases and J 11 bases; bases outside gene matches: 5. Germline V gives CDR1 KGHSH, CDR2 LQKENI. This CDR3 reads CASSRGQGAMAFF. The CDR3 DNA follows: TGTGCCAGCTCACGGGGACAGGGGGCGATGGCTTTCTTT.

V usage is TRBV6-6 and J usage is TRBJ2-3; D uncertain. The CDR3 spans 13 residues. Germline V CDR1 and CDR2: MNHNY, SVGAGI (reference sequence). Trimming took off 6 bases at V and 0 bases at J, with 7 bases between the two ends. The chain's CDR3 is CASSPPSTDTQYF. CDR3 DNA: TGTGCCAGCAGCCCCCCTAGCACAGATACGCAGTATTTT.

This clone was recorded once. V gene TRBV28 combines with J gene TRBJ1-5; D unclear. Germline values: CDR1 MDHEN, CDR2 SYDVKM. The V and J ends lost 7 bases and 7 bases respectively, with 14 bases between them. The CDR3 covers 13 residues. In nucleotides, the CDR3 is TGTGCCAGCAAGGAATCCGGGAGACAGCCCCAGCATTTT. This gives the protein CASKESGRQPQHF.

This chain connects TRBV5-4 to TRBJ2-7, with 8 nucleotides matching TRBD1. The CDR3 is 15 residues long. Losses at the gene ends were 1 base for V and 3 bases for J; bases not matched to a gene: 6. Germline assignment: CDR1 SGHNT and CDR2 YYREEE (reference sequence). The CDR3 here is CASSLFGQGNYEQYF. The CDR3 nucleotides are TGTGCCAGCAGCTTGTTCGGACAGGGAAACTACGAGCAGTACTTC.

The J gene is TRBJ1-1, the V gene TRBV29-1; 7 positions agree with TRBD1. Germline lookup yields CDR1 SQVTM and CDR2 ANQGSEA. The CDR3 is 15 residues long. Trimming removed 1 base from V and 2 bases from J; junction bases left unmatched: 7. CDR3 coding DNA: TGCAGCGTTGAAGGATGGGACAGCAGTAACACTGAAGCTTTCTTT. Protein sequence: CSVEGWDSSNTEAFF.

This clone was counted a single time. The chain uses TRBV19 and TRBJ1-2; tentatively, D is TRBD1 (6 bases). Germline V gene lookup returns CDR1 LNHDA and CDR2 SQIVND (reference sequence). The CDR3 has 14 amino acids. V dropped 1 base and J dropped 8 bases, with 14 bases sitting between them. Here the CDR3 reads CASSIATGRGGYTF. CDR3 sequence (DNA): TGTGCCAGTAGTATAGCGACAGGTCGAGGAGGCTACACCTTC.

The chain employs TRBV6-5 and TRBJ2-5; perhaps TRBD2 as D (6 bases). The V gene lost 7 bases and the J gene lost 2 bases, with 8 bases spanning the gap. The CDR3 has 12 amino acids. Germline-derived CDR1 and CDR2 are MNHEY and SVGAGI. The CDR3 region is CASTGTQETQYF. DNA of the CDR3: TGTGCCAGCACCGGGACTCAAGAGACCCAGTACTTC.